This is a list of T cell receptor beta chains from one sample in a study of cytomegalovirus exposure and HLA in healthy donors. Sequencing was performed with immunoSEQ multiplex PCR; in TCRdb, only in-frame clones are kept and a portion is missing. Of around 200,000 clones detected, more than 60% appear once; the ten largest clones hold 2.5% to 4%. Sequencing used PBMCs. All receptors derive from a female donor in good health and CMV-seronegative. Both conserved end residues are part of each CDR3. D genes are given only for firm matches. The size field is filled for only some rows; it gives once, few, many or a size class.

j_gene: TRBJ2-5; v_gene: TRBV15; d_gene: TRBD2; abundance: once; CDR3nt: TGTGCCACCAGGCCAACCGAGCGGGGGGGAACTTTCCAAGAGACCCAGTACTTC; CDR3aa: CATRPTERGGTFQETQYF
j_gene: TRBJ2-5; v_gene: TRBV28; d_gene: TRBD2; abundance: -; CDR3nt: TGTGCCAGCACCCCGGGGGGTTACCAAGAGACCCAGTACTTC; CDR3aa: CASTPGGYQETQYF
j_gene: TRBJ1-2; v_gene: TRBV28; d_gene: -; abundance: -; CDR3nt: TGTGCCAGCAGTTTATCCTCGACAGGAGGCTATGGCTACACCTTC; CDR3aa: CASSLSSTGGYGYTF
j_gene: TRBJ1-2; v_gene: TRBV28; d_gene: -; abundance: -; CDR3nt: TGTGCCAGCCACCAAGGGGGGGGAGCTAACTATGGCTACACCTTC; CDR3aa: CASHQGGGANYGYTF
j_gene: TRBJ1-2; v_gene: TRBV7-2; d_gene: TRBD1; abundance: -; CDR3nt: TGTGCCAGCAGCCAGTCCGGGACAGGGGCCTATGGCTACACCTTC; CDR3aa: CASSQSGTGAYGYTF
j_gene: TRBJ1-2; v_gene: TRBV7-3; d_gene: -; abundance: few; CDR3nt: TGTGCCAGCGGTAGTACAGGCGTAAGTGGCTACACCTTC; CDR3aa: CASGSTGVSGYTF
j_gene: TRBJ2-1; v_gene: TRBV4-1; d_gene: -; abundance: -; CDR3nt: TGCGCCAGCAGCCAAGATGAGGAGGGGTACAATGAGCAGTTCTTC; CDR3aa: CASSQDEEGYNEQFF
j_gene: TRBJ2-5; v_gene: TRBV5-1; d_gene: -; abundance: -; CDR3nt: TGCGCCAGCAGCCTCGGTGACGACTTGGAGACCCAGTACTTC; CDR3aa: CASSLGDDLETQYF
j_gene: TRBJ2-2; v_gene: TRBV28; d_gene: -; abundance: -; CDR3nt: TGTGCCAGCAGTTTACAGGGAACCGGGGAGCTGTTTTTT; CDR3aa: CASSLQGTGELFF
j_gene: TRBJ2-7; v_gene: TRBV7-2; d_gene: TRBD1; abundance: -; CDR3nt: TGTGCCAGCAGCCCCGGGACAGGGTCACATTACGAGCAGTACTTC; CDR3aa: CASSPGTGSHYEQYF
j_gene: TRBJ1-4; v_gene: TRBV14; d_gene: TRBD1; abundance: -; CDR3nt: TGTGCCAGCAGCCTGGACAGGGCCCGCGATGAAAAACTGTTTTTT; CDR3aa: CASSLDRARDEKLFF
j_gene: TRBJ2-7; v_gene: TRBV27; d_gene: TRBD1; abundance: -; CDR3nt: TGTGCCAGCAGTTCCCCGGGACAGGCCATTGAGCAGTACTTC; CDR3aa: CASSSPGQAIEQYF
j_gene: TRBJ2-5; v_gene: TRBV9; d_gene: TRBD2; abundance: once; CDR3nt: TGTGCCAGCAGCACGGGGACTAGCGGGGGGCTACAAGAGACCCAGTACTTC; CDR3aa: CASSTGTSGGLQETQYF
j_gene: TRBJ1-4; v_gene: TRBV6-1; d_gene: -; abundance: -; CDR3nt: TGTGCCAGCAGTGAAGCGTGGGCCCTGGAGGTAAATGAAAAACTGTTTTTT; CDR3aa: CASSEAWALEVNEKLFF
j_gene: TRBJ1-2; v_gene: TRBV28; d_gene: -; abundance: -; CDR3nt: TGTGCCAGCAGTGTACCGGGACAAGTCCCCTATGGCTACACCTTC; CDR3aa: CASSVPGQVPYGYTF
j_gene: TRBJ1-3; v_gene: TRBV5-6; d_gene: -; abundance: -; CDR3nt: TGTGCCAGCAGCTTGACTTTCGGAGAATTCGGCATATATTTT; CDR3aa: CASSLTFGEFGIYF
j_gene: TRBJ1-2; v_gene: TRBV29-1; d_gene: -; abundance: -; CDR3nt: TGCAGCGTTGAAGCTAGCCCTTCTTTATATGGCTACACCTTC; CDR3aa: CSVEASPSLYGYTF
j_gene: TRBJ2-2; v_gene: TRBV29-1; d_gene: TRBD2; abundance: once; CDR3nt: TGCAGCGTGGGCGGGGGGGCCGGCGGGGAGCTGTTTTTT; CDR3aa: CSVGGGAGGELFF
j_gene: TRBJ1-1; v_gene: TRBV28; d_gene: -; abundance: -; CDR3nt: TGTGCCAGCAGTTTTAACCGAGCTTGGAACACTGAAGCTTTCTTT; CDR3aa: CASSFNRAWNTEAFF
j_gene: TRBJ1-5; v_gene: TRBV28; d_gene: TRBD1; abundance: -; CDR3nt: TGTGCCAGCAATATCCCGGTCACGTCCGGGACAGAACTGCCCCAGCATTTT; CDR3aa: CASNIPVTSGTELPQHF
j_gene: TRBJ2-3; v_gene: TRBV6-1; d_gene: -; abundance: many; CDR3nt: TGTGCCAGCAGTGGATCCGAGGGGGGCACAGATACGCAGTATTTT; CDR3aa: CASSGSEGGTDTQYF
j_gene: TRBJ2-5; v_gene: TRBV27; d_gene: TRBD2; abundance: -; CDR3nt: TGTGCCAGCAGTCCATTAGCGGGGGGGTTCCAAGAGACCCAGTACTTC; CDR3aa: CASSPLAGGFQETQYF
j_gene: TRBJ1-2; v_gene: TRBV6-5; d_gene: TRBD1; abundance: -; CDR3nt: TGTGCCAGCAGTTACTCGGGACAGTTCTATGGCTACACCTTC; CDR3aa: CASSYSGQFYGYTF
j_gene: TRBJ2-5; v_gene: TRBV27; d_gene: -; abundance: once; CDR3nt: TGTGCCAGCTCCCTAGAGGGTGCGACCCAGTACTTC; CDR3aa: CASSLEGATQYF
j_gene: TRBJ2-5; v_gene: TRBV5-6; d_gene: -; abundance: -; CDR3nt: TGTGCCAGCAGCCCGCCGGCAGGGGAGACCCAGTACTTC; CDR3aa: CASSPPAGETQYF
j_gene: TRBJ2-3; v_gene: TRBV5-4; d_gene: TRBD2; abundance: -; CDR3nt: TGTGCCAGCAGCCCTGTGACTAGCGGGGGGAAAGATACGCAGTATTTT; CDR3aa: CASSPVTSGGKDTQYF
j_gene: TRBJ1-1; v_gene: TRBV7-9; d_gene: TRBD1; abundance: -; CDR3nt: TGTGCCAGCAGCTGGACAGGGCCGATGAACACTGAAGCTTTCTTT; CDR3aa: CASSWTGPMNTEAFF
j_gene: TRBJ2-5; v_gene: TRBV6-1; d_gene: TRBD2; abundance: -; CDR3nt: TGTGCCAGCACCGTAGCGGGAGGGCAAGAGACCCAGTACTTC; CDR3aa: CASTVAGGQETQYF
j_gene: TRBJ2-7; v_gene: TRBV6-5; d_gene: -; abundance: -; CDR3nt: TGTGCCACCCTTGGAGATTACGGGCAGTACTTC; CDR3aa: CATLGDYGQYF
j_gene: TRBJ2-3; v_gene: TRBV5-1; d_gene: TRBD2; abundance: -; CDR3nt: TGCGCCAGCAGCTCTAGCGGGGGGATAGATACGCAGTATTTT; CDR3aa: CASSSSGGIDTQYF
j_gene: TRBJ2-7; v_gene: TRBV28; d_gene: -; abundance: -; CDR3nt: TGTGCCAGCTTCACCCGCGGGACGGTCCCCTACGAGCAGTACTTC; CDR3aa: CASFTRGTVPYEQYF
j_gene: TRBJ2-3; v_gene: TRBV28; d_gene: -; abundance: -; CDR3nt: TGTGCCAGCAGCATTACAGGGAGTGTGAGCACAGATACGCAGTATTTT; CDR3aa: CASSITGSVSTDTQYF
j_gene: TRBJ2-5; v_gene: TRBV2; d_gene: TRBD1; abundance: -; CDR3nt: TGTGCCAGCAGTGACAGGGGGCTGGGAGAGACCCAGTACTTC; CDR3aa: CASSDRGLGETQYF
j_gene: TRBJ2-7; v_gene: TRBV28; d_gene: TRBD2; abundance: few; CDR3nt: TGTGCCAGCAGTTCCCCGACTAGCGGCGAGCAGTACTTC; CDR3aa: CASSSPTSGEQYF
j_gene: TRBJ1-1; v_gene: TRBV5-1; d_gene: -; abundance: -; CDR3nt: TGCGCCAGCAGCCATCGTCAGGGTAGTAACACTGAAGCTTTCTTT; CDR3aa: CASSHRQGSNTEAFF
j_gene: TRBJ2-3; v_gene: TRBV7-8; d_gene: TRBD2; abundance: -; CDR3nt: TGTGCCAGCAGCTCACTAGCGGGGGGCCGCACAGATACGCAGTATTTT; CDR3aa: CASSSLAGGRTDTQYF
j_gene: TRBJ2-7; v_gene: TRBV13; d_gene: -; abundance: -; CDR3nt: TGTGCCAGCAGCCCGATCAACAGGGCCTACGAGCAGTACTTC; CDR3aa: CASSPINRAYEQYF
j_gene: TRBJ1-1; v_gene: TRBV7-9; d_gene: TRBD1; abundance: -; CDR3nt: TGTGCCAGCAGCGGATGGGGACAGCCGAACACTGAAGCTTTCTTT; CDR3aa: CASSGWGQPNTEAFF
j_gene: TRBJ1-6; v_gene: TRBV28; d_gene: TRBD1; abundance: -; CDR3nt: TGTGCCAGCAGAGGTTGGGACAGGGACTTGGCCCTCCACTTT; CDR3aa: CASRGWDRDLALHF
j_gene: TRBJ1-4; v_gene: TRBV15; d_gene: TRBD1; abundance: -; CDR3nt: TGTGCCACCAGCTTGGACAGGGGGCATGAAAAACTGTTTTTT; CDR3aa: CATSLDRGHEKLFF
j_gene: TRBJ1-5; v_gene: TRBV6-1; d_gene: -; abundance: -; CDR3nt: TGTGCCAGCAAGGGGTCTAGCAATCAGCCCCAGCATTTT; CDR3aa: CASKGSSNQPQHF
j_gene: TRBJ1-1; v_gene: TRBV5-4; d_gene: -; abundance: -; CDR3nt: TGTGCCAGCAGCTTGGACCCCCCGGGGTTCGCTTTCTTT; CDR3aa: CASSLDPPGFAFF
j_gene: TRBJ1-2; v_gene: TRBV7-8; d_gene: TRBD1; abundance: few; CDR3nt: TGTGCCAGCAGCTTAGATTCAGGGGGGCGGGGCTACACCTTC; CDR3aa: CASSLDSGGRGYTF
j_gene: TRBJ2-7; v_gene: TRBV5-4; d_gene: -; abundance: -; CDR3nt: TGTGCCAGCAGCAGGGAGGCGTCAGGAGCCTACGAGCAGTACTTC; CDR3aa: CASSREASGAYEQYF
j_gene: TRBJ1-1; v_gene: TRBV11-2; d_gene: -; abundance: once; CDR3nt: TGTGCCAGCAGCTTAGTCGCGTTTGGGGCCCGGAACACTGAAGCTTTCTTT; CDR3aa: CASSLVAFGARNTEAFF
j_gene: TRBJ2-7; v_gene: TRBV5-8; d_gene: -; abundance: few; CDR3nt: TGTGCCAGCAGCTTAGCCGGGTTGCAAGCCTACGAGCAGTACTTC; CDR3aa: CASSLAGLQAYEQYF
j_gene: TRBJ1-2; v_gene: TRBV7-9; d_gene: TRBD1; abundance: -; CDR3nt: TGTGCCAGCAGCACAAGGACAGGGGATGGCTACACCTTC; CDR3aa: CASSTRTGDGYTF
j_gene: TRBJ1-2; v_gene: TRBV9; d_gene: -; abundance: -; CDR3nt: TGTGCCAGCAGCGTTGCCCGAGGAGGTGGCTACACCTTC; CDR3aa: CASSVARGGGYTF
j_gene: TRBJ2-7; v_gene: TRBV5-5; d_gene: TRBD1; abundance: -; CDR3nt: TGTGCCGGCCCCCGGACAGGGGGCTTTTACGAGCAGTACTTC; CDR3aa: CAGPRTGGFYEQYF
j_gene: TRBJ2-7; v_gene: TRBV9; d_gene: TRBD2; abundance: -; CDR3nt: TGTGCCAGCAGCCCTGGGATAGCGGGGGGGCTTGAGCAGTACTTC; CDR3aa: CASSPGIAGGLEQYF